The clone carrying this TCR beta chain was detected only a few times. The data were taken from a study of technical replicates of blood from a few donors. Data came from immunoSEQ multiplex PCR; TCRdb stores just in-frame clones and leaves some out. In the table there are about 100,000 clones, 85% to 95% of which are singletons. Germline V gene sequence: CDR1 SGHTA, CDR2 FQGNSA. This CDR3 has 15 amino acids. The ends were cut back, 5 bases at V and 0 bases at J, with 13 bases in the middle. Sample: T cells isolated from PBMCs. This TCR was sampled from a human donor in good health. The chain joins TRBV7-2 to TRBJ1-1; D gene ambiguous. The CDR3 region is CASSREGRMNTEAFF. The CDR3 DNA follows: TGTGCCAGCAGCCGGGAGGGCAGGATGAACACTGAAGCTTTCTTT. Together with reference TRBV7-2 and TRBJ1-1, the CDR3 gives the full variable domain: GAGVSQSPSNKVTEKGKDVELRCDPISGHTALYWYRQSLGQGLEFLIYFQGNSAPDKSGLPSDRFSAERTGGSVSTLTIQRTQQEDSAVYLCASSREGRMNTEAFFGQGTRLTVV.